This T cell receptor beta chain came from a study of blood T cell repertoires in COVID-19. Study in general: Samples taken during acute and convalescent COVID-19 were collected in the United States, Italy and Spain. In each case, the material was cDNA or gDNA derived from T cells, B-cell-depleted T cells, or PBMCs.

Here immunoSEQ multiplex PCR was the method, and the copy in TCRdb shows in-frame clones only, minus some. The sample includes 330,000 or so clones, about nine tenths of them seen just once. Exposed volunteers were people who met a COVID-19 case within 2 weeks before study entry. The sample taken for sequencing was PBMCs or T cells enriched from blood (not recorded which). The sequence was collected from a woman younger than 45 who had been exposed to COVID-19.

The chain's CDR3 is CASSLGISGRKDTQYF. Here the CDR3 DNA reads TGTGCCAGCAGCTTAGGGATTAGCGGGAGAAAAGATACGCAGTATTTT. V is TRBV7-2 and J is TRBJ2-3, with 9 bases aligning to TRBD2. The CDR3 is 16 amino acids. After removal of 1 base from V and 5 bases from J, the junction contained 7 bases not matched to a gene. Germline values: CDR1 SGHTA, CDR2 FQGNSA.